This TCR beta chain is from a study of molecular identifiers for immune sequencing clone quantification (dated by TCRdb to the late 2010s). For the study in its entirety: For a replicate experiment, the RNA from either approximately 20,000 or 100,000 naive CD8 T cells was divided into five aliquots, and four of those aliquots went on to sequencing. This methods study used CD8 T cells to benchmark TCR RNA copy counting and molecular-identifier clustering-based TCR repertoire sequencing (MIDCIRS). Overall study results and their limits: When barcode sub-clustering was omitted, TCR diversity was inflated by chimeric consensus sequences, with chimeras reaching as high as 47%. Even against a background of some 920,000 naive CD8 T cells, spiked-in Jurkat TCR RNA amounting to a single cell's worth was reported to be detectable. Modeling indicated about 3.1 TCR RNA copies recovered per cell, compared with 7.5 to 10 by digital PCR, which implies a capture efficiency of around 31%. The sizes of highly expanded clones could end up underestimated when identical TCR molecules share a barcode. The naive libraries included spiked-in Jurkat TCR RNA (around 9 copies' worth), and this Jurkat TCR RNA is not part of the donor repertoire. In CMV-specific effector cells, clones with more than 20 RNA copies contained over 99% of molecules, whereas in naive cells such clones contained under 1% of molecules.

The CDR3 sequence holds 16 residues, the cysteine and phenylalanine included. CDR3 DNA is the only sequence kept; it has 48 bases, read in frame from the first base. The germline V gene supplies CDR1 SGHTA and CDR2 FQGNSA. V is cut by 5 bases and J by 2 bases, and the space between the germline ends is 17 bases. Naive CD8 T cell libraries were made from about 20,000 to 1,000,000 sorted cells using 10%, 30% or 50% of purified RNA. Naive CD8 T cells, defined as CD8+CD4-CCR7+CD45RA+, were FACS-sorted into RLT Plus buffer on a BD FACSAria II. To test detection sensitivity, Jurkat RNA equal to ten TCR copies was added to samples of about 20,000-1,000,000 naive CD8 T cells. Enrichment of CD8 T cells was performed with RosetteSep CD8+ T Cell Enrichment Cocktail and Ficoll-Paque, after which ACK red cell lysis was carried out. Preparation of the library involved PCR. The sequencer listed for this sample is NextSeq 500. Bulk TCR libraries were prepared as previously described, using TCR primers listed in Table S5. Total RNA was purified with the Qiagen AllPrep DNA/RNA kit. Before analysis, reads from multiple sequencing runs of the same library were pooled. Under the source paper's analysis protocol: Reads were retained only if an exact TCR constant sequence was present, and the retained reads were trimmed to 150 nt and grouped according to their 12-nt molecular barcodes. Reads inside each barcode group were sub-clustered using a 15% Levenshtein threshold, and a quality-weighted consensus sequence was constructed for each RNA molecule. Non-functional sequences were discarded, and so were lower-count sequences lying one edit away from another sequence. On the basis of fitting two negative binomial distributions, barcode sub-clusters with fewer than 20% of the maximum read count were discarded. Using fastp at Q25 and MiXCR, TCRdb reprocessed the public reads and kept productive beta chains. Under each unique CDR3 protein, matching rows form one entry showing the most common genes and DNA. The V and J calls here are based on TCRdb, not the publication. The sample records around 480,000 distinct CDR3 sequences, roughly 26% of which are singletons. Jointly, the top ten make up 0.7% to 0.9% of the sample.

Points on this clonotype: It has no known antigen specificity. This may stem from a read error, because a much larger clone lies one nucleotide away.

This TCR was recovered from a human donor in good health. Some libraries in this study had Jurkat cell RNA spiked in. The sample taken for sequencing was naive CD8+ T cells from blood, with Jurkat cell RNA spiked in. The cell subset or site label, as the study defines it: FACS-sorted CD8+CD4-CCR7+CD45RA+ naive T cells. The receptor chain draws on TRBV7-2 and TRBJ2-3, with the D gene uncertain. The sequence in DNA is TGTGCCAGCAGCATAGGCGTCGCCGTTTTCACAGATACGCAGTATTTT. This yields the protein CASSIGVAVFTDTQYF.